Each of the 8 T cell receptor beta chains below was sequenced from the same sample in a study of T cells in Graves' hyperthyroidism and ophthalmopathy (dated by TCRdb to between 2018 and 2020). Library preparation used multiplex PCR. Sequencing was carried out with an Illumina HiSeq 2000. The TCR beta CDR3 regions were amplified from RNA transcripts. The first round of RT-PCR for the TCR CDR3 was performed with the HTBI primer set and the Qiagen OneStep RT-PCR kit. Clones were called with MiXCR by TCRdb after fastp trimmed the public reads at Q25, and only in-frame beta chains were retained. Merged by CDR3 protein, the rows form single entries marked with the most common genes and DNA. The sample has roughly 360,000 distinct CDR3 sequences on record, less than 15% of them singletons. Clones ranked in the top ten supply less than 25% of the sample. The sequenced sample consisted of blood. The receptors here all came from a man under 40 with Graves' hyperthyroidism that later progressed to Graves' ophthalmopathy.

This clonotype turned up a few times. CDR3 DNA: TGTGCCAGCAGCTTAGGGGCGGTCTCTGGGGCCAACGTCCTGACTTTC. Translation: CASSLGAVSGANVLTF. This chain connects TRBV9 to TRBJ2-6, with D possibly matching TRBD1 (5 bases). V lost 4 bases to trimming and J lost 0 bases, with 11 bases between them. Germline lookup yields CDR1 SGDLS and CDR2 YYNGEE. This CDR3 contains 16 residues.

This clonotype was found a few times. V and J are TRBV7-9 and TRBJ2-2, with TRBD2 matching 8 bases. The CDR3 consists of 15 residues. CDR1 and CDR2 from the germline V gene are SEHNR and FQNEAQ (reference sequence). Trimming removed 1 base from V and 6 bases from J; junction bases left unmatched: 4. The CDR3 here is CASSLELAGSGELFF. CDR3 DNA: TGTGCCAGCAGCTTAGAGCTAGCGGGTTCCGGGGAGCTGTTTTTT. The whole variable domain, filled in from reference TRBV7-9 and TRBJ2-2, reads DTGVSQNPRHKITKRGQNVTFRCDPISEHNRLYWYRQTLGQGPEFLTYFQNEAQLEKSRLLSDRFSAERPKGSFSTLEIQRTEQGDSAMYLCASSLELAGSGELFFGEGSRLTVL.

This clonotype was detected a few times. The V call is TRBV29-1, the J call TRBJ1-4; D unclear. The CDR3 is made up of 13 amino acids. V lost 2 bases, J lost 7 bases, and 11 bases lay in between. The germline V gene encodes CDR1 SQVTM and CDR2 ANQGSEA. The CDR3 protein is CSVEKFYGEKLFF. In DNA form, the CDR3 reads TGCAGCGTTGAAAAGTTCTATGGTGAAAAACTGTTTTTT.

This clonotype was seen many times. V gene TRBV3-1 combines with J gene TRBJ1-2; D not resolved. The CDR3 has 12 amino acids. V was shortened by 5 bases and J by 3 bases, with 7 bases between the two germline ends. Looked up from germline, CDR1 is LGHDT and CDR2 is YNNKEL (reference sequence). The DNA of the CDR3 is TGTGCCAGCAGCGCGCCCCACTATGGCTACACCTTC. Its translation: CASSAPHYGYTF.

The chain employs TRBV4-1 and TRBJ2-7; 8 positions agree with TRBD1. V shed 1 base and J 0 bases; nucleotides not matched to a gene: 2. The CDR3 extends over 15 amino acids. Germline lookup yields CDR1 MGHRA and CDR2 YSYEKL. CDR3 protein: CASSQGTGSSYEQYF. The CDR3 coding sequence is TGCGCCAGCAGCCAAGGGACAGGGAGCTCCTACGAGCAGTACTTC.

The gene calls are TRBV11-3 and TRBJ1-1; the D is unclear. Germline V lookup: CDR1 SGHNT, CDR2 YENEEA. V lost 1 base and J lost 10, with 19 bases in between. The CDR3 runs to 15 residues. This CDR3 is CASSLARGGYQGAFF. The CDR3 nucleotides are TGTGCCAGCAGCTTAGCCCGTGGAGGGTATCAAGGAGCTTTCTTT.

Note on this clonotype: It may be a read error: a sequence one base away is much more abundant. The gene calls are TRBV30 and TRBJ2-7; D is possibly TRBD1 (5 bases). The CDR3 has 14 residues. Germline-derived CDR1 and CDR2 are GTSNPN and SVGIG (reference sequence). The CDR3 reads CAWRARGYTYVQYF. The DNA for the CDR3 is TGTGCCTGGAGAGCTAGGGGATATACCTACGTGCAGTACTTC.

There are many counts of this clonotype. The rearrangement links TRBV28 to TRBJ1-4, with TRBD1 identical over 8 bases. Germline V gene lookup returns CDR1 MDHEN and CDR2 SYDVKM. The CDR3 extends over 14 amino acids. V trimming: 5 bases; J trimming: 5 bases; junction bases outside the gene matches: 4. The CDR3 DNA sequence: TGTGCCAGCAGTGCGGGACAGGAGAATGAAAAACTGTTTTTT. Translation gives CASSAGQENEKLFF.